The 10 T cell receptor beta chains reported below all come from one sample, sequenced in a study of regulatory T cells in long-lasting Graves disease (dated by TCRdb to the early 2020s). The label giving this sample's time point can be read as: newly diagnosed GD, antithyroid drugs for less than 3 months. For both TCR sequencing and RNA sequencing, RNA was extracted from PBMCs in TRIzol. The protocol used for the library was multiplex PCR. Sequencing instrument: Illumina HiSeq 4000. iRepertoire HTBI primers and Arm-PCR amplification of CDR3 regions were used to construct TCR beta libraries. TCRdb trimmed the raw reads at Q25, called clones with MiXCR and kept productive beta chains. Rows are unified per CDR3 protein, each entry keeping the most common DNA and genes. This sample has roughly 610,000 distinct CDR3 sequences in its table, and about 16% of those were observed once. 12% of the sample belongs to the ten largest clones.

These data were also reused for a study on T cells in Graves' hyperthyroidism and ophthalmopathy.

The sequencing used peripheral blood mononuclear cells (PBMCs), collected at new diagnosis, from a patient treated with antithyroid drugs. These receptors were taken from a young man with Graves disease. Donor details come from another sample of the same person, matched by shared clones.

This clonotype was seen more than once but under ten times. The V and J genes are TRBV20-1 and TRBJ2-7, with 9 bases aligning to TRBD2. Germline V gene sequence: CDR1 DFQATT, CDR2 SNEGSKA (reference sequence). The CDR3 is made up of 14 amino acids. Trimming took 0 bases from V and 5 from J; bases not matched to a gene: 5. The CDR3 loop is CSARDLSGGNEQYF. In DNA form, the CDR3 reads TGCAGTGCTAGAGATTTGAGCGGGGGGAACGAGCAGTACTTC.

V is TRBV18 and J is TRBJ2-7; TRBD1 aligns across 9 bases. The trim removed 3 bases at V and 0 bases at J, leaving 3 bases unmatched. The CDR3 is 15 residues long. Germline CDR1 and CDR2: KGHSH and LQKENI. CDR3 coding DNA: TGTGCCAGCTCACCCACGACAGGGGGCTCCTACGAGCAGTACTTC. It specifies CASSPTTGGSYEQYF.

There are a few counts of this clonotype. The chain couples TRBV6-1 to TRBJ2-5; the D gene is possibly TRBD1 (7 bases). The V gene's germline CDR1 is MNHNS and CDR2 SASEGT. V lost 6 bases and J 4 bases, leaving 18 bases between the germline ends. This CDR3 is built from 15 residues. The CDR3 is CASRKARGRGETQYF. CDR3 bases: TGTGCCAGCAGAAAAGCGAGGGGGCGGGGAGAGACCCAGTACTTC.

Ten or more counts support this clonotype. This rearrangement joins TRBV7-9 to TRBJ2-7; D possibly corresponds to TRBD1 (6 bases). V lost 5 bases and J 2 bases, leaving 13 bases between the germline ends. CDR3 length equals 14 residues. Germline V lookup: CDR1 SEHNR, CDR2 FQNEAQ (reference sequence). The CDR3, as DNA: TGTGCCAGCAGCCCTCGACAGGCTACCTACGAGCAGTACTTC. Encoded protein: CASSPRQATYEQYF.

This clonotype was detected a few times. This chain joins TRBV7-3 and TRBJ2-3; TRBD2 aligns across 7 bases. Matching the DNA end better, TRBJ2-7 makes the J call doubtful. The CDR3 covers 14 residues. The germline V gene has CDR1 SGHTA and CDR2 FQGTGA. This CDR3 reads CASSASGNSYEQYF. The CDR3 DNA reads TGTGCCAGCAGCGCAAGCGGGAACTCCTACGAGCAGTACTTC.

Remarks on this clonotype: This could be a read error, since a much larger clone is one nucleotide away. The V and J genes are TRBV2 and TRBJ1-5; 8 positions agree with TRBD1. Germline V gene lookup returns CDR1 SNHLY and CDR2 FYNNEI. The CDR3 consists of 14 residues. V was pared by 5 bases and J by 5 bases, with 5 bases of the junction left unmatched. The CDR3 sequence is CASSSDRGDQPQHF. CDR3 nucleotides: TGTGCCAGCAGTTCCGACAGGGGCGATCAGCCCCAGCATTTT.

The CDR3 nucleotides are TGTGCCAGCCGGGGCTGGGCGAACACCGGGGAGCTGTTTTTT. Its protein is CASRGWANTGELFF. This rearrangement joins TRBV7-9 to TRBJ2-2; D is tentatively TRBD1 or TRBD2 (5 bases each). V lost 8 bases and J lost 0, with 10 bases in between. The CDR3 is 14 amino acids. Germline V gene data show CDR1 as SEHNR and CDR2 as FQNEAQ (reference sequence). Supplemented by reference TRBV7-9 and TRBJ2-2, the full variable domain reads DTGVSQNPRHKITKRGQNVTFRCDPISEHNRLYWYRQTLGQGPEFLTYFQNEAQLEKSRLLSDRFSAERPKGSFSTLEIQRTEQGDSAMYLCASRGWANTGELFFGEGSRLTVL.

A remark on this clonotype: A junction end diverges from the germline sequence, so it may reflect a read error. The chain recombines TRBV3-1 with TRBJ2-5; 7 bases are a match to TRBD2. Germline V gene sequence: CDR1 LGHDT, CDR2 YNNKEL (reference sequence). The CDR3 consists of 15 residues. CDR3 nucleotides: TGCGCCAGCCGCTGTGTCGGGGGAGGGCAAGAGACCCAGTACTTC. Residues: CASRCVGGGQETQYF.

This clonotype was counted only a few times. The rearrangement links TRBV7-9 to TRBJ2-1; TRBD2 might be the D (6 bases). Trimming removed 6 bases from V and 4 bases from J, with 19 bases in between. Germline V gene data show CDR1 as SEHNR and CDR2 as FQNEAQ (reference sequence). This CDR3 spans 16 amino acids. The CDR3 region has the DNA TGTGCCAGCAGTTCTCCCCGGGACTCGGAATACAATGAGCAGTTCTTC. Encoded protein: CASSSPRDSEYNEQFF. The variable domain in full, completed from reference TRBV7-9 and TRBJ2-1, reads DTGVSQNPRHKITKRGQNVTFRCDPISEHNRLYWYRQTLGQGPEFLTYFQNEAQLEKSRLLSDRFSAERPKGSFSTLEIQRTEQGDSAMYLCASSSPRDSEYNEQFFGPGTRLTVL.

The V call is TRBV27, the J call TRBJ1-5; no firm D call. From germline, CDR1 is MNHEY and CDR2 SMNVEV (reference sequence). Trimming cost V 6 bases and J 3 bases, with 9 bases left between them. This CDR3 has 13 amino acids. The chain's CDR3 is CASSADVNQPQHF. CDR3 nucleotides: TGTGCCAGCAGCGCGGACGTCAATCAGCCCCAGCATTTT.